This T cell receptor beta chain comes out of a study of cytomegalovirus exposure and HLA in healthy donors. Germline V lookup: CDR1 MDHEN, CDR2 SYDVKM. The CDR3 covers 15 residues. V lost 3 bases to trimming and J lost 9 bases, with 15 bases between them. PCR amplification relied on 60 Vbeta primers (plus 13 Jbeta primers). Here immunoSEQ multiplex PCR was the method, and the copy in TCRdb shows in-frame clones only, minus some. The sample consists of hundreds of thousands of clones, approximately 82% of them appearing once. This clone was detected only a few times. This sequence was found in a male donor in good health and CMV-seronegative. Source material: PBMCs. The J gene is TRBJ1-6, the V gene TRBV28, with D uncertain. The DNA for the CDR3 is TGTGCCAGCAGTTTCCTACAGAGTTCTGCTTCACCCCTCCACTTT. It yields the protein CASSFLQSSASPLHF.